In its sample, the clone carrying this T cell receptor beta chain was seen once. CDR1 and CDR2 from the germline V gene are SGHKS and YYEKEE (reference sequence). CDR3 length: 13 residues. The V gene lost 4 bases and the J gene lost 4 bases, with 8 bases spanning the gap. The source of the sample is a study of blood T cell repertoires in COVID-19. Study-wide background: The United States, Italy and Spain supplied acute and convalescent COVID-19 samples. T cells, B-cell-depleted T cells, or PBMCs provided the cDNA or gDNA that served as material.

Original processing notes: Cell counts per sample came from amplifying reference gene primers. Measured with immunoSEQ multiplex PCR; TCRdb has only the in-frame clones, and not every one. V and J calls and clone size are as listed in that table; D and trimming were resolved from the DNA. In the table there are around 320,000 clones, 90% to 95% of which are singletons. The TCR sequence derives from a woman in her twenties or thirties who had been exposed to COVID-19. What was sequenced was PBMCs or T cells enriched from blood (not recorded which). V usage is TRBV5-5 and J usage is TRBJ2-2, with D perhaps TRBD1 (6 bases). Written as DNA, the CDR3 is TGTGCCAGCAGCCCAGGGGTCACCGGGGAGCTGTTTTTT. Its translation: CASSPGVTGELFF.